Following are 25 T cell receptor beta chains from one sample sequenced in a study of blood T cell repertoires in COVID-19. Libraries were prepared by immunoSEQ multiplex PCR; TCRdb keeps only in-frame clonotypes and omits some of them. The sample records 190,000 or so clones, 82% being singletons. Sequenced: PBMCs or T cells enriched from blood (not recorded which). These receptors originate from a man aged 40-55 years who had recovered from COVID-19.

This clone has a handful of counts. DNA of the CDR3: TGTGCCAGCAGCCCAGGGCTACAGGGGGTGGATCAGCCCCAGCATTTT. Encoded protein: CASSPGLQGVDQPQHF. The V call is TRBV7-8, the J call TRBJ1-5; TRBD1 aligns across 8 bases. From germline, CDR1 is SGHVS and CDR2 FQNEAQ. The CDR3 length is 16 residues. V lost 5 bases, J lost 5 bases, and 11 bases stayed unmatched. The whole variable domain, filled in from reference TRBV7-8 and TRBJ1-5, reads GAGVSQSPRYKVAKRGQDVALRCDPISGHVSLFWYQQALGQGPEFLTYFQNEAQLDKSGLPSDRFFAERPEGSVSTLKIQRTQQEDSAVYLCASSPGLQGVDQPQHFGDGTRLSIL.

The V call is TRBV28, the J call TRBJ1-1, with 9 nucleotides matching TRBD1. This CDR3 is 16 amino acids long. CDR1 MDHEN and CDR2 SYDVKM come from the germline V gene. J gave up 1 base and V 6 bases, and 9 bases lay outside the gene matches. CDR3 sequence reads: CASSASGTGWNTEAFF. DNA for the CDR3: TGTGCCAGCAGCGCCAGCGGGACAGGGTGGAACACTGAAGCTTTCTTT.

The rearrangement uses TRBV13 and TRBJ2-7, with D perhaps matching TRBD2 (5 bases). The CDR3 consists of 14 residues. Germline-derived CDR1 and CDR2 are PRHDT and FYEKMQ (reference sequence). V shed 4 bases and J shed 0 bases, with 10 bases lying between them. The CDR3 loop reads CASSSARGSYEQYF. The CDR3 region has the DNA TGTGCCAGCAGCTCCGCCCGGGGCTCCTACGAGCAGTACTTC.

The V gene is TRBV7-2, the J gene TRBJ1-1, with D hard to call. Between the trimmed V and J ends, which lost 5 bases and 6 bases, there was a span of 19 bases. Germline V gives CDR1 SGHTA, CDR2 FQGNSA. The length of the CDR3 is 15 residues. The CDR3, as DNA: TGTGCCAGCAGCCCCCGCCAGCTCCTCGCGGCTGAAGCTTTCTTT. This gives the protein CASSPRQLLAAEAFF.

The CDR3 DNA reads as TGTGCCAGCAGTTGGCAGGGCCAGAACACTGAAGCTTTCTTT. This codes for CASSWQGQNTEAFF. The J gene is TRBJ1-1, the V gene TRBV27, with a possible D match to TRBD1 (5 bases). V lost 4 bases and J 1 base, leaving 10 bases between the germline ends. The V gene's germline CDR1 is MNHEY and CDR2 SMNVEV (reference sequence). The CDR3 length is 14 residues.

The chain carries TRBV24-1 and TRBJ2-1, with 10 nucleotides matching TRBD2. The germline V gene has CDR1 KGHDR and CDR2 SFDVKD. The CDR3 consists of 13 residues. J lost 6 bases, V lost 10 bases, and 5 bases had no gene match. For the CDR3, the DNA is TGTGCCACAGCGGGAGGGCCGTTCAATGAGCAGTTCTTC. Translation gives CATAGGPFNEQFF.

The chain couples TRBV4-2 to TRBJ2-3, with D possibly matching TRBD2 (6 bases). With 4 bases removed from V and 10 bases from J, the gap between germline ends came to 18 bases. From germline, CDR1 is LGHNA and CDR2 YNFKEQ. The CDR3 totals 14 residues. CDR3 coding DNA: TGTGCCAGCAGCCCTCGTAGCGGCATATTATCGCAGTATTTT. It yields the protein CASSPRSGILSQYF.

This clone showed up many times. This chain uses TRBV20-1 with TRBJ2-2; TRBD2 might be the D (6 bases). CDR1 is DFQATT, CDR2 SNEGSKA, per germline (reference sequence). V was cut by 3 bases and J by 3 bases, with 14 bases left in between. This CDR3 contains 15 residues. The DNA of the CDR3 is TGCAGTGCTAGTCCTGGGGGGAGTTACACCGGGGAGCTGTTTTTT. It codes for CSASPGGSYTGELFF.

The chain has TRBV14 and TRBJ2-2; 8 positions agree with TRBD2. After removal of 0 bases from V and 1 base from J, the junction contained 7 bases not matched to a gene. The CDR3 consists of 18 residues. Germline-derived CDR1 and CDR2 are SGHDN and FVKESK. The CDR3 protein is CASSQESSSGWNTGELFF. The DNA for the CDR3 is TGTGCCAGCAGCCAAGAATCATCTAGCGGGTGGAACACCGGGGAGCTGTTTTTT.

The chain employs TRBV11-2 and TRBJ2-3; unclear D gene. The germline V and J ends were trimmed by 1 base and 3 bases, with 5 bases remaining between them. The CDR3 is made up of 13 amino acids. Germline V gene sequence: CDR1 SGHAT, CDR2 FQNNGV. The CDR3 loop reads CASSLASTDTQYF. DNA for the CDR3: TGTGCCAGCAGCTTAGCTAGTACAGATACGCAGTATTTT.

This chain uses TRBV19 with TRBJ1-2, with unresolved D. V was trimmed by 3 bases and J by 1 base, leaving 12 bases between them. The CDR3 length is 15 residues. Germline CDR1 LNHDA, CDR2 SQIVND (reference sequence). The CDR3 DNA reads TGTGCCAGTAGTATCCGTGGGAGCGGTAACTATGGCTACACCTTC. As protein: CASSIRGSGNYGYTF.

The genes are TRBV5-6 and TRBJ2-7, with TRBD1 identical over 9 bases. The V segment lost 1 base and the J segment 4 bases; nucleotides outside the gene matches: 12. In germline, CDR1 is SGHDT, CDR2 YYEEEE. This CDR3 is 17 amino acids long. CDR3 nucleotide sequence: TGTGCCAGCAGCTTGACGTTGACCGGGACAGGGCCTTACGAGCAGTACGTC. This codes for CASSLTLTGTGPYEQYV.

The chain recombines TRBV19 with TRBJ1-4; D is undetermined. This CDR3 comprises 14 residues. The germline gives CDR1 LNHDA, CDR2 SQIVND (reference sequence). Trimming took 6 bases from V and 0 from J, leaving 8 bases between them. CDR3 residues: CASRSGATNEKLFF. The CDR3 nucleotides are TGTGCCAGTAGATCTGGAGCAACTAATGAAAAACTGTTTTTT. The complete variable domain, with remaining parts taken from reference TRBV19 and TRBJ1-4, reads DGGITQSPKYLFRKEGQNVTLSCEQNLNHDAMYWYRQDPGQGLRLIYYSQIVNDFQKGDIAEGYSVSREKKESFPLTVTSAQKNPTAFYLCASRSGATNEKLFFGSGTQLSVL.

CDR3 amino acids: CASSPSTGVGYTF. CDR3 DNA sequence: TGTGCCAGCAGCCCCTCGACAGGGGTAGGCTACACCTTC. The rearrangement links TRBV7-9 to TRBJ1-2; TRBD1 matches at 8 bases. This CDR3 has 13 residues. Looked up from germline, CDR1 is SEHNR and CDR2 is FQNEAQ (reference sequence). The V gene end was trimmed by 5 bases and the J gene end by 8 bases; junction bases not matched to a gene: 7. Variable domain in full (rest from reference TRBV7-9 and TRBJ1-2): DTGVSQNPRHKITKRGQNVTFRCDPISEHNRLYWYRQTLGQGPEFLTYFQNEAQLEKSRLLSDRFSAERPKGSFSTLEIQRTEQGDSAMYLCASSPSTGVGYTFGSGTRLTVV.

The gene calls are TRBV19 and TRBJ1-1; D perhaps matches TRBD1 (6 bases). Per germline, CDR1 LNHDA and CDR2 SQIVND (reference sequence). With 4 bases removed from V and 4 bases from J, the gap between germline ends came to 13 bases. The CDR3 extends over 14 amino acids. CDR3: CASSTQGFVTEAFF. The CDR3 region has the DNA TGTGCCAGTAGTACACAGGGCTTCGTCACTGAAGCTTTCTTT. The whole variable domain, remainder taken from reference TRBV19 and TRBJ1-1, is DGGITQSPKYLFRKEGQNVTLSCEQNLNHDAMYWYRQDPGQGLRLIYYSQIVNDFQKGDIAEGYSVSREKKESFPLTVTSAQKNPTAFYLCASSTQGFVTEAFFGQGTRLTVV.

This clone was seen more than once but under ten times. The chain has TRBV4-3 and TRBJ2-3; the D gene is possibly TRBD2 (7 bases). The V gene lost 5 bases and the J gene lost 0 bases, with 15 bases spanning the gap. Germline assignment: CDR1 LGHNA and CDR2 YSLEER. This CDR3 has 16 amino acids. CDR3 residues: CASSGGGGSSTDTQYF. For the CDR3, the DNA is TGCGCCAGCAGCGGGGGCGGGGGCTCTAGCACAGATACGCAGTATTTT.

As for this clone: A read error may produce the germline difference seen at one junction end. The genes are TRBV7-7 and TRBJ2-3, with 10 nucleotides matching TRBD2. Germline V gene sequence: CDR1 SSHAT, CDR2 FNYEAQ (reference sequence). This CDR3 is built from 17 residues. The DNA for the CDR3 is TGTGCTAGCAGCCCCGTCCCTAGCGGGAGTAAGGGGGATACGCAGTATTTT. Protein sequence: CASSPVPSGSKGDTQYF.

The chain is built from TRBV6-2 or TRBV6-3 and TRBJ2-1, with TRBD2 matching over 15 bases. Germline V gene sequence: CDR1 MNHEY, CDR2 SVGEGT. Trimming cost V 6 bases and J 7 bases; bases outside gene matches: 10. The CDR3 contains 17 residues. CDR3 DNA sequence: TGTGCCAGCAGCCCCTGGACTAGCGGGAGGGCCGGGAATGAGCAGTTCTTC. It codes for CASSPWTSGRAGNEQFF.

The chain joins TRBV5-4 to TRBJ2-1; 14 nucleotides line up with TRBD2. J lost 8 bases, V lost 4 bases, and 5 bases had no gene match. CDR1 is SGHNT and CDR2 is YYREEE in the germline V gene (reference sequence). This CDR3 has 15 amino acids. The CDR3 protein is CASSQGLAGEDEQFF. Here the CDR3 DNA reads TGTGCCAGCAGCCAGGGACTAGCGGGAGAGGATGAGCAGTTCTTC.

The chain recombines TRBV9 with TRBJ2-3; 8 positions agree with TRBD1. CDR1 and CDR2 (germline): SGDLS, YYNGEE. This CDR3 is 14 amino acids long. The V gene end was trimmed by 3 bases and the J gene end by 4 bases; junction bases not matched to a gene: 4. CDR3 sequence: CASSDDRGADTQYF. The DNA for the CDR3 is TGTGCCAGCAGCGATGACAGGGGAGCAGATACGCAGTATTTT.

This clone was observed once. The gene calls are TRBV5-4 and TRBJ1-2; 7 bases agree with TRBD1. Germline values: CDR1 SGHNT, CDR2 YYREEE (reference sequence). The junction had 7 bases not matched to a gene; V was cut back by 4 bases and J by 4 bases. The CDR3 runs 14 residues. The CDR3 bases are TGTGCCAGCAGCCTCGGGACAGAAACCTATGGCTACACCTTC. As protein: CASSLGTETYGYTF.

This rearrangement joins TRBV29-1 to TRBJ2-3; possibly TRBD2 for D (7 bases). CDR3 length: 16 amino acids. Per the germline V gene, CDR1 is SQVTM and CDR2 is ANQGSEA. Trimming shortened V by 5 bases and J by 1 base, and 19 bases separated the two germline ends. The CDR3 sequence: CSVRGSGNAGTDTQYF. The CDR3 DNA follows: TGCAGCGTTAGGGGGAGCGGGAATGCAGGCACAGATACGCAGTATTTT.

The J gene is TRBJ1-2, the V gene TRBV2; TRBD1 is a possible D gene (5 bases). CDR3 length: 13 residues. Germline CDR1 SNHLY, CDR2 FYNNEI. The CDR3 is CGKVGGTNYGYTF. CDR3 DNA sequence: TGTGGAAAAGTCGGGGGGACTAACTATGGCTACACCTTC.

This chain uses TRBV28 with TRBJ2-7; weak D call: TRBD1 (5 bases). Germline CDR1 MDHEN, CDR2 SYDVKM. The CDR3 sequence is 16 residues long. V was pared by 8 bases and J by 0 bases, with 20 bases between. CDR3 amino acids: CASLLGGAGRSYEQYF. The DNA for the CDR3 is TGTGCCAGCCTCCTCGGTGGGGCTGGACGCTCCTACGAGCAGTACTTC.

This chain uses TRBV6-6 with TRBJ1-2; D not resolved. Germline V lookup: CDR1 MNHNY, CDR2 SVGAGI (reference sequence). V was trimmed by 0 bases and J by 4 bases, leaving 12 bases between them. The CDR3 runs to 15 residues. The CDR3 protein is CASSYSLGGSYGYTF. As DNA, the CDR3 is TGTGCCAGCAGTTACTCCCTGGGAGGGTCCTATGGCTACACCTTC.